A selection of T cell receptor beta chains follows, all from one sample in a study of Graves' ophthalmopathy and Graves' hyperthyroidism. TCRdb re-called the multiplex PCR reads with MiXCR, one entry per CDR3 protein. The sample records a few hundred thousand distinct CDR3 sequences, approximately 18% being singletons. Input material: peripheral blood. The receptor source for this set is an adult woman with stable Graves' hyperthyroidism. Both conserved end residues are part of each CDR3. The D gene is left open where the match is weak. A row's size may be missing; if present it is once, few, many or a size class.

j_gene: TRBJ1-2; v_gene: TRBV30; d_gene: .; abundance: .; CDR3nt: TGTGCCTGGAGTGTACCCCCAGGGGCTAACTATGGCTACACCTTC; CDR3aa: CAWSVPPGANYGYTF
j_gene: TRBJ2-7; v_gene: TRBV27; d_gene: TRBD2; abundance: many; CDR3nt: TGTGCCAGCAGTTTCGGGGCCTTAGCGGGAGACTACGAGCAGTACTTC; CDR3aa: CASSFGALAGDYEQYF
j_gene: TRBJ2-7; v_gene: TRBV28; d_gene: .; abundance: many; CDR3nt: TGTGCCAGCAGTTCTCCGGTGGAGCAGTACTTC; CDR3aa: CASSSPVEQYF
j_gene: TRBJ2-2; v_gene: TRBV27; d_gene: .; abundance: many; CDR3nt: TGTGCCACCGGGGTTTCGCCGAACACCGGGGAGCTGTTTTTT; CDR3aa: CATGVSPNTGELFF
j_gene: TRBJ1-6; v_gene: TRBV12-3/TRBV12-4; d_gene: TRBD1; abundance: many; CDR3nt: TGTGCCAGCAGCCTCCCGGGACAGGGCCACAGATGCGATTCACCCCTCCACTTT; CDR3aa: CASSLPGQGHRCDSPLHF
j_gene: TRBJ1-5; v_gene: TRBV4-1; d_gene: .; abundance: .; CDR3nt: TGCGCCAGCAGCCAAGATGGAGGGATCGGCGATCAGCCTCAGCATTTT; CDR3aa: CASSQDGGIGDQPQHF
j_gene: TRBJ2-5; v_gene: TRBV2; d_gene: .; abundance: few; CDR3nt: TGTGCCAGCCGCTCGCTAGAGCGGACACAAGAGACCCAGTACTTC; CDR3aa: CASRSLERTQETQYF
j_gene: TRBJ2-7; v_gene: TRBV6-2/TRBV6-3; d_gene: .; abundance: many; CDR3nt: TGTGCCAGCAGTCCGTCATACCTTCGGAGGGGGACTGGCTCCTACGAGCAGTACTTC; CDR3aa: CASSPSYLRRGTGSYEQYF
j_gene: TRBJ2-5; v_gene: TRBV20-1; d_gene: TRBD1; abundance: many; CDR3nt: TGCAGTGCTAGTCCGGGACAGGGCTCCGGGAGCCAGTACTTC; CDR3aa: CSASPGQGSGSQYF
j_gene: TRBJ2-5; v_gene: TRBV12-3/TRBV12-4; d_gene: .; abundance: many; CDR3nt: TGTGCCAGCAGCCTTAGCGGCCAAGAGACCCAGTACTTC; CDR3aa: CASSLSGQETQYF
j_gene: TRBJ1-1; v_gene: TRBV6-1; d_gene: .; abundance: many; CDR3nt: TGTGCCAGCAGTCTCTTGGGCAGGGGAGGTACTGAAGCTTTCTTT; CDR3aa: CASSLLGRGGTEAFF
j_gene: TRBJ1-2; v_gene: TRBV7-2; d_gene: .; abundance: many; CDR3nt: TGTGCCAGCAGCTTAGCAGGGGCAGCTAACTATGGCTACACCTTC; CDR3aa: CASSLAGAANYGYTF
j_gene: TRBJ2-7; v_gene: TRBV2; d_gene: .; abundance: many; CDR3nt: TGTGCCAGCAGTGAGTCCCCGGCTACCTACGAGCAGTACTTC; CDR3aa: CASSESPATYEQYF
j_gene: TRBJ2-5; v_gene: TRBV6-1; d_gene: TRBD1; abundance: few; CDR3nt: TGTGCCAGCAGGGAACAGGGGGCTTGGGAGACCCAGTACTTC; CDR3aa: CASREQGAWETQYF
j_gene: TRBJ2-7; v_gene: TRBV5-6; d_gene: .; abundance: many; CDR3nt: TGTGCCAGCAGCTCGTTGACAGGACCCTTCGAGCAGTACTTC; CDR3aa: CASSSLTGPFEQYF
j_gene: TRBJ2-5; v_gene: TRBV3-1; d_gene: .; abundance: few; CDR3nt: TGTGCCAGCAGCCACATTGGATCGGAAGAGACCCAGTACTTC; CDR3aa: CASSHIGSEETQYF
j_gene: TRBJ1-5; v_gene: TRBV24-1; d_gene: .; abundance: many; CDR3nt: TGTGCCACCAGTGAACGACGGGTTGCGGGCAATCAGCCCCAGCATTTT; CDR3aa: CATSERRVAGNQPQHF
j_gene: TRBJ2-4; v_gene: TRBV3-1; d_gene: .; abundance: few; CDR3nt: TGTGCCAGCAGTCCTCTCCTGGGAAGCAACATTCAGTACTTC; CDR3aa: CASSPLLGSNIQYF
j_gene: TRBJ2-2; v_gene: TRBV12-5; d_gene: TRBD2; abundance: few; CDR3nt: TGTGCTAGTGGTCCGGGAGGGGCCGGGGAGCTGTTTTTT; CDR3aa: CASGPGGAGELFF
j_gene: TRBJ2-4; v_gene: TRBV12-3/TRBV12-4; d_gene: .; abundance: many; CDR3nt: TGTGCCAGCAAACCGACCGGGCTTAGCGAATCCAGGTGGGCCAAAAACATTAAGTACTTC; CDR3aa: CASKPTGLSESRWAKNIKYF
j_gene: TRBJ2-7; v_gene: TRBV20-1; d_gene: TRBD1; abundance: many; CDR3nt: TGCAGTGCTATCAGGGGGAGTAGTTACGAGCAGTACTTC; CDR3aa: CSAIRGSSYEQYF
j_gene: TRBJ2-7; v_gene: TRBV6-2/TRBV6-3; d_gene: TRBD2; abundance: many; CDR3nt: TGTGCCAGCAGTTACGGACTAGCGGCGGACGAGCAGTACTTC; CDR3aa: CASSYGLAADEQYF
j_gene: TRBJ2-7; v_gene: TRBV6-2/TRBV6-3; d_gene: TRBD1; abundance: many; CDR3nt: TGTGCCAGCAGCCAAATACAGGGGGCTTCCTACGAGCAGTACTTC; CDR3aa: CASSQIQGASYEQYF
j_gene: TRBJ1-2; v_gene: TRBV6-1; d_gene: .; abundance: .; CDR3nt: TGTGCCAGCAGCCCTACATACAACTATGGCTACACCTTC; CDR3aa: CASSPTYNYGYTF
j_gene: TRBJ2-4; v_gene: TRBV28; d_gene: .; abundance: many; CDR3nt: TGTGCCAGCAGTTCCCCTCGTGGCATTCAGTACTTC; CDR3aa: CASSSPRGIQYF
j_gene: TRBJ1-1; v_gene: TRBV12-3/TRBV12-4; d_gene: .; abundance: many; CDR3nt: TGTGCCAGCAGTTTCGCGGAAGGGACTGAAGCTTTCTTT; CDR3aa: CASSFAEGTEAFF
j_gene: TRBJ1-1; v_gene: TRBV12-3/TRBV12-4; d_gene: TRBD1; abundance: many; CDR3nt: TGTGCCAGCAGTCCCCCGAGGACAGGGACCACTGAAGCTTTCTTT; CDR3aa: CASSPPRTGTTEAFF
j_gene: TRBJ1-1; v_gene: TRBV6-1; d_gene: TRBD1; abundance: many; CDR3nt: TGTGCCAGCAGTGAAGCTCAGGGGGACACTGAAGCTTTCTTT; CDR3aa: CASSEAQGDTEAFF
j_gene: TRBJ2-7; v_gene: TRBV19; d_gene: .; abundance: once; CDR3nt: TGTGCCAGTAGTATAATGGTCTCCTACGAGCAGTACTTC; CDR3aa: CASSIMVSYEQYF
j_gene: TRBJ1-1; v_gene: TRBV14; d_gene: .; abundance: many; CDR3nt: TGTGCCAGCAGCAAGCCCTCTATGGGTGAAGCTTTCTTT; CDR3aa: CASSKPSMGEAFF
j_gene: TRBJ1-6; v_gene: TRBV11-2; d_gene: TRBD1; abundance: .; CDR3nt: TGTGCCAGCAGCTCCGACCGGGACAGGGTGGGATCACCCCTCCACTTT; CDR3aa: CASSSDRDRVGSPLHF
j_gene: TRBJ1-2; v_gene: TRBV6-1; d_gene: .; abundance: many; CDR3nt: TGTGCCAGCAGGAACGTATGGGAGGATGGCTACACCTTC; CDR3aa: CASRNVWEDGYTF
j_gene: TRBJ2-7; v_gene: TRBV12-3/TRBV12-4; d_gene: TRBD1; abundance: many; CDR3nt: TGTGCCAGCAGTTCGTCGCATGACAGGGGAATATACGAGCAGTACTTC; CDR3aa: CASSSSHDRGIYEQYF
j_gene: TRBJ2-5; v_gene: TRBV2; d_gene: TRBD2; abundance: many; CDR3nt: TGTGCCAGCACCCATCTTAGACTAGCGGAGACCCAGTACTTC; CDR3aa: CASTHLRLAETQYF
j_gene: TRBJ1-4; v_gene: TRBV6-2/TRBV6-3; d_gene: .; abundance: many; CDR3nt: TGTGCCAGCAGCACCGTTGGATCGGATGAAAAACTGTTTTTT; CDR3aa: CASSTVGSDEKLFF